Here is one TCR beta chain with its context. As processed by the authors: Reference gene primers were amplified, and this amplification served to estimate nucleated cell counts. Clones were read by immunoSEQ multiplex PCR, and TCRdb kept only the in-frame ones, dropping some. V and J calls and clone size come straight from that table; D and trimming were deduced from the DNA. This table has fewer than 250,000 clones, 88% appearing once. The data stem from a study of blood T cell repertoires in COVID-19. Overall study context: COVID-19 samples collected from the United States, Italy and Spain covered acute and convalescent phases. T cells, B-cell-depleted T cells, or PBMCs supplied cDNA or gDNA.

V was pared by 9 bases and J by 7 bases, with 14 bases of the junction left unmatched. The CDR3 is made up of 15 amino acids. The germline V gene encodes CDR1 MNHEY and CDR2 SMNVEV (reference sequence). This sequence joins TRBV27 and TRBJ1-4; 7 bases fit TRBD1. Sequenced material: peripheral blood. The TCR originated in a man between 65 and 85 years old with acute or convalescent COVID-19. CDR3 nucleotides: TGTGCCAGTTCCCCTTTTCCAGGGGGAGGTGAAAAACTGTTTTTT. Its translation: CASSPFPGGGEKLFF.